This TCR beta chain comes out of a study of cytomegalovirus exposure and HLA in healthy donors. The CDR3 consists of 14 residues. Germline lookup yields CDR1 ENHRY and CDR2 SYGVKD. With 4 bases clipped from V and 4 bases from J, the junction kept 6 bases outside the gene matches. Use of 60 Vbeta and 13 Jbeta primers characterized the PCR. Measured with immunoSEQ multiplex PCR; TCRdb has only the in-frame clones, and not every one. This table has approximately 140,000 clones, 78% appearing once. Study findings and constraints: An ancestry cluster, one associated with Asian ancestry, reportedly showed fewer N-insertions than the approximately 720-donor mean in a later analysis.

In regard to this clone: What it binds is unknown.

This chain uses TRBV10-3 with TRBJ2-7, with 8 positions matching TRBD2. The sequence derives from a man aged 40-49 years in good health and CMV-seropositive. The sample taken for sequencing was PBMCs. DNA of the CDR3: TGTGCCATCAGTGGACGGACTAGCTTATACGAGCAGTACTTC. It encodes CAISGRTSLYEQYF.